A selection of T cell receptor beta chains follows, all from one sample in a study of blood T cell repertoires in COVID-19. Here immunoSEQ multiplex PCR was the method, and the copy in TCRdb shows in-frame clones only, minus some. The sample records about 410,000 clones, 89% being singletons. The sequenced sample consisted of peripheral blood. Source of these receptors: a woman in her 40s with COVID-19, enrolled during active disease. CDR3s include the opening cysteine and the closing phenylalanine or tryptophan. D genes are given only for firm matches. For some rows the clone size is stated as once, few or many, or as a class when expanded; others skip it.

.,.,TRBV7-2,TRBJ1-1,TGTGCCAGCAGCTTAGCGCGAGGGGGGGTGGCTGAAGCTTTCTTT,CASSLARGGVAEAFF
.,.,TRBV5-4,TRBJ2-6,TGTGCCAGCAGCTTCGGAAGGGGAACTTCTGGGGCCAACGTCCTGACTTTC,CASSFGRGTSGANVLTF
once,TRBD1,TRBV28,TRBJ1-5,TGTGCCAGCAGCCCGGGGACAGGGGGCCTTCTCGGAAATCAGCCCCAGCATTTT,CASSPGTGGLLGNQPQHF
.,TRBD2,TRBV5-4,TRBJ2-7,TGTGCCAGCAGCTCTACCCATAGCGGGAGGAACGAGCAGTACTTC,CASSSTHSGRNEQYF
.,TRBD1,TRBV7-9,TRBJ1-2,TGTGCCAGCAGCTTCGCCAACGGACAGGGGGAGGACACCTTC,CASSFANGQGEDTF
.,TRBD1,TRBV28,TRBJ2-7,TGTGCCAGCAGACCATTTGGGACAGTTAACGAGCAGTACTTC,CASRPFGTVNEQYF
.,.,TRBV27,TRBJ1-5,TGTGCCAGCAGCTCCTACTCAGGGGTGAGCAATCAGCCCCAGCATTTT,CASSSYSGVSNQPQHF
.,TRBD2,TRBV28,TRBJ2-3,TGTGCCAGCAGGATGCTTAGCGGGGAGAGCACAGATACGCAGTATTTT,CASRMLSGESTDTQYF
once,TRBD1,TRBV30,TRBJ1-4,TGTGCCTGGTCACAGGGGGCGGGAGAAAAACTGTTTTTT,CAWSQGAGEKLFF
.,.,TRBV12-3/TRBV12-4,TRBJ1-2,TGTGCCAGCAGTGCCTACAGGGCCTGGGGCACCTTC,CASSAYRAWGTF
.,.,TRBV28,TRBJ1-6,TGTGCCAGCAGTTTAGCTACAGGGTTTGGTTCACCCCTCCACTTT,CASSLATGFGSPLHF
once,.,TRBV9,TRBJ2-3,TGTGCCAGCAGCCCCGCCCCTCAGACAGATACGCAGTATTTT,CASSPAPQTDTQYF
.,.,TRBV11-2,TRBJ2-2,TGTGCCAGCAGCTTTGGAGGGACCGGGGAGCTGTTTTTT,CASSFGGTGELFF
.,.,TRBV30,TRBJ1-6,TGTGCCTGGAGGGACAACTATAATTCACCCCTCCACTTT,CAWRDNYNSPLHF
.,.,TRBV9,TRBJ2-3,TGTGCCAGCAGCGGCGGAGCCCAAACAGATACGCAGTATTTT,CASSGGAQTDTQYF
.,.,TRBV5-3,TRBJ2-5,TGTGCCAGAAGCCCCCGGGAGAGCTGGAGGGAGACCCAGTACTTC,CARSPRESWRETQYF
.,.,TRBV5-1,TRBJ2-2,TGCGCCAGCAGCTATGACTTCACCGGGGAGCTGTTTTTT,CASSYDFTGELFF
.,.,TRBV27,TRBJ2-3,TGTGCCAGCAGTCCACGACAGGCGGGAGATACGCAGTATTTT,CASSPRQAGDTQYF
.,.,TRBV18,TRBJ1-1,TGTGCCAGCTCACCGGGTAGGGAGGGGAACACTGAAGCTTTCTTT,CASSPGREGNTEAFF
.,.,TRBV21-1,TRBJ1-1,TGTGCCAGCAGGGAGTCCGAGAACACTGAAGCTTTCTTT,CASRESENTEAFF
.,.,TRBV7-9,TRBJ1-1,TGTGCCAGCAGCTTACGGGACACTGAAGCTTTCTTT,CASSLRDTEAFF
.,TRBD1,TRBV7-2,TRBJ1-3,TGTGCCAGCAGCATCCGCCAGGGGGCCTCTGGAAACACCATATATTTT,CASSIRQGASGNTIYF
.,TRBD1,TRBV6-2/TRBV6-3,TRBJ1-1,TGTGCCAGCAGTTACTCGAGGCAGGGGGCTCCTATGGAAGCTTTCTTT,CASSYSRQGAPMEAFF
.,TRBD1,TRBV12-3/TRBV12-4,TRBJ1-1,TGTGCCAGCAGTTTAGACAGGGGTTTGGCTTTCTTT,CASSLDRGLAFF
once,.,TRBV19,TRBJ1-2,TGTGCCAGTAGTATTGAAGTGTCCCCGGGCTATGGCTACACCTTC,CASSIEVSPGYGYTF
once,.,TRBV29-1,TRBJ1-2,TGCAGCGTTGATTGGGGGCAGGATGGCTACACCTTC,CSVDWGQDGYTF
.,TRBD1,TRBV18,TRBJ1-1,TGTGCCAGCTCACCACGGACAGGGGGCTCCGCAGGCAACACTGAAGCTTTCTTT,CASSPRTGGSAGNTEAFF
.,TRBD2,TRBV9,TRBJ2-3,TGTGCCAGCAGCGGACTAGCGCTGGCCGATACGCAGTATTTT,CASSGLALADTQYF
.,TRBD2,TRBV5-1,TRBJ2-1,TGCGCCAGCAGCTTGGGACTAGCGGGAGGGCCCTACAATGAGCAGTTCTTC,CASSLGLAGGPYNEQFF
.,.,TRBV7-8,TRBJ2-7,TGTGCCAGCAGCTTAAGCTCGCTCTCCTACGAGCAGTACTTC,CASSLSSLSYEQYF
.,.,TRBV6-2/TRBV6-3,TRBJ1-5,TGTGCCAGCAGCTTTGGGGAGAATCAGCCCCAGCATTTT,CASSFGENQPQHF
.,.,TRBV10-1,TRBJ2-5,TGCGCCGGCCTCGGGTCTCCGGAGACCCAGTACTTC,CAGLGSPETQYF
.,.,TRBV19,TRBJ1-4,TGTGCCAGTAGTCCCCGACAGCGTAATGAAAAACTGTTTTTT,CASSPRQRNEKLFF
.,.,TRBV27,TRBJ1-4,TGTGCCAGCAGACCTGGTGGCAGGGTAGGGAAACTGTTTTTT,CASRPGGRVGKLFF
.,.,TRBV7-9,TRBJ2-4,TGTGCCAGCAGCTTAGTAGAAAACATTCAGTACTTC,CASSLVENIQYF
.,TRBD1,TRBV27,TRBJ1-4,TGTGCCAGCAGTCCTTTTATCTCAACAGGGGTGGGTGAAAAACTGTTTTTT,CASSPFISTGVGEKLFF
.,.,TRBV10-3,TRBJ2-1,TGTGCCATCAGTGTGTCGGCCGGCGGTTCTGAGCAGTTCTTC,CAISVSAGGSEQFF
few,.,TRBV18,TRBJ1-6,TGTGCCAGCTCCACAGGGAATTCACCCCTCCACTTT,CASSTGNSPLHF
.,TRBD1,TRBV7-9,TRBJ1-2,TGTGCCAGCAGCTTATTTGGCGACAGGGGAGGCTATGGCTACACCTTC,CASSLFGDRGGYGYTF
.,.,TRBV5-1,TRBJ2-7,TGCGCCAGCAGCTCAACAGGGACATCCTACGAGCAGTACTTC,CASSSTGTSYEQYF
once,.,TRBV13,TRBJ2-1,TGTGCCAGCAGCTTAGAGGCAGGGCTGTACAATGAGCAGTTCTTC,CASSLEAGLYNEQFF
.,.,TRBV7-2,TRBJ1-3,TGTGCCAGCAGCGCAGGGATCTCTGGAAACACCATATATTTT,CASSAGISGNTIYF
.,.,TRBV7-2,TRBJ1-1,TGTGCCAGCAGCTTAGAGGACTTTTCTGAAGCTTTCTTT,CASSLEDFSEAFF
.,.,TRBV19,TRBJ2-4,TGTGCCAGTAGTAAAGGACCGGGGTTAGCCAAAAACATTCAGTACTTC,CASSKGPGLAKNIQYF
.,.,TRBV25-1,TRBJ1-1,TGTGCCAGCACCTCAGGGCAGGGGACTGAAGCTTTCTTT,CASTSGQGTEAFF
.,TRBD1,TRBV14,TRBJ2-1,TGTGCCAGCAGCCAAAGGTCAGGGGGATGGAATGAGCAGTTCTTC,CASSQRSGGWNEQFF
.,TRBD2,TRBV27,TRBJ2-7,TGTGCCAGCAGTTTGTTGGGGGGGAACTCCTACGAGCAGTACTTC,CASSLLGGNSYEQYF
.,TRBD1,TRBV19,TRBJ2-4,TGTGCCAGTAGTATTCCCGGACAGGTGACAGCCAAAAACATTCAGTACTTC,CASSIPGQVTAKNIQYF
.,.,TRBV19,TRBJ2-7,TGTGCCAGTAGTATGGGAGGGGGAGACGAGCAGTACTTC,CASSMGGGDEQYF
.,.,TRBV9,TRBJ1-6,TGTGCCAGCAGCCCAGCCCCAGGGGTTGGTTCACCCCTCCACTTT,CASSPAPGVGSPLHF
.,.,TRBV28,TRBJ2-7,TGTGCCAGCAGTTTTACCGACACCTCCTACGAGCAGTACTTC,CASSFTDTSYEQYF
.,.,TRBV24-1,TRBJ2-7,TGTGCCATCCTAATAGCGTTTAGGTGGGGTTACGAGCAGTACTTC,CAILIAFRWGYEQYF
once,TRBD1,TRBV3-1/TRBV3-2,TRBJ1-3,TGTGCCAGCAGTCCCGGACAGGGACCTGGAAACACCATATATTTT,CASSPGQGPGNTIYF